Below are 21 T cell receptor beta chains sequenced from a single sample in a study of regulatory T cells in long-lasting Graves disease (dated by TCRdb to the early 2020s). The time point label for this specimen denotes: persistent/refractory GD, antithyroid drugs over 5 years with positive TRAb. For both TCR sequencing and RNA sequencing, RNA was extracted from PBMCs using TRIzol. Libraries were constructed by multiplex PCR. The sample was run on an Illumina HiSeq 4000. iRepertoire HTBI primers and Arm-PCR amplification of CDR3 regions were used to construct TCR beta libraries. TCRdb took the public reads, trimmed them with fastp at Q25, ran MiXCR for clone calling and kept in-frame beta chains. Identical CDR3 proteins give one entry, which carries the most common genes and DNA. Within this sample are about 450,000 distinct CDR3 sequences, with roughly a quarter of them counted one time only. The ten largest clones take up approximately 28% of the sample.

Specimen: peripheral blood mononuclear cells (PBMCs), collected when the disease was refractory, from a patient treated with antithyroid drugs. These receptors all come from a female donor with Graves disease.

This clonotype has a count of ten or more. The V and J genes are TRBV20-1 and TRBJ2-5, with D perhaps TRBD2 (6 bases). The germline gives CDR1 DFQATT, CDR2 SNEGSKA (reference sequence). The CDR3 length is 13 residues. The V end was cut by 2 bases, the J end by 2 bases, with 9 bases between. The CDR3 nucleotides read TGCAGTGCTAGAAGGACTAAACAAGAGACCCAGTACTTC. The encoded protein is CSARRTKQETQYF.

This clonotype was seen a few times. This chain joins TRBV27 and TRBJ2-5, with TRBD2 matching over 8 bases. Per germline, CDR1 MNHEY and CDR2 SMNVEV (reference sequence). The CDR3 has 18 amino acids. The V and J ends lost 0 bases and 3 bases, in that order; junction bases with no gene match: 12. In nucleotides, the CDR3 is TGTGCCAGCAGTTTATCGCTATATACTAGCGGCCTGAAAGAGACCCAGTACTTC. Amino acid sequence: CASSLSLYTSGLKETQYF.

The table lists this clonotype with many counts. The chain uses TRBV2 and TRBJ1-1; D gene unclear. The CDR3 length is 12 residues. Trimming cost V 6 bases and J 6 bases, with 11 bases left between them. From germline, CDR1 is SNHLY and CDR2 FYNNEI. DNA for the CDR3: TGTGCCAGCAGCTTAGTGTGGGCTGAAGCTTTCTTT. Its protein is CASSLVWAEAFF.

This clonotype was recorded many times. The chain is built from TRBV7-6 and TRBJ2-5, with 12 bases lining up with TRBD1. Losses at the gene ends were 2 bases for V and 5 bases for J; bases not matched to a gene: 6. The germline gives CDR1 SGHVS, CDR2 FNYEAQ. CDR3 length: 16 residues. The CDR3 here is CASSLNPGQGAETQYF. The DNA for the CDR3 is TGTGCCAGCAGCTTAAACCCGGGACAGGGGGCTGAGACCCAGTACTTC.

The chain combines TRBV18 with TRBJ2-7, with D possibly TRBD2 on 6 matching bases. With 3 bases removed from V and 0 bases from J, the gap between germline ends came to 15 bases. Germline lookup yields CDR1 KGHSH and CDR2 LQKENI. CDR3 length: 16 amino acids. CDR3: CASSPRPGLASYEQYF. The CDR3 DNA follows: TGTGCCAGCTCACCGCGCCCGGGACTTGCCTCCTACGAGCAGTACTTC.

The V gene is TRBV6-1, the J gene TRBJ1-2; perhaps TRBD1 as D (6 bases). The V end was cut by 6 bases, the J end by 4 bases, with 21 bases between. The CDR3 runs 16 residues. The V gene's germline CDR1 is MNHNS and CDR2 SASEGT. CDR3 sequence (DNA): TGTGCCAGCAGGCGGGAATTCAGGGGAGGGACCTATGGCTACACCTTC. Amino acids: CASRREFRGGTYGYTF.

This clonotype was picked up a small number of times. CDR3 coding DNA: TGTGCCAGCAGTTTCTTCCTAGCCCCGCATGAGCAGTTCTTC. Translating it yields CASSFFLAPHEQFF. This chain joins TRBV12-3 or TRBV12-4 and TRBJ2-5; D perhaps matches TRBD2 (5 bases). The J call may be wrong; the DNA end is better matched by TRBJ2-1. The CDR3 is made up of 14 amino acids.

A few counts support this clonotype. This chain connects TRBV27 to TRBJ2-2; unclear D gene. The CDR3 consists of 13 residues. V lost 6 bases, J lost 7 bases, and 12 bases lay in between. Germline values: CDR1 MNHEY, CDR2 SMNVEV (reference sequence). The CDR3 nucleotides read TGTGCCAGCAGCCCTGGCGCCAGCGGGGAGCTGTTTTTT. Translation gives CASSPGASGELFF.

The gene calls are TRBV7-2 and TRBJ2-1; D is possibly TRBD1 (5 bases). The germline gives CDR1 SGHTA, CDR2 FQGNSA. The CDR3 has 16 amino acids. Trimming took 0 bases from V and 7 from J, leaving 16 bases between them. The CDR3 DNA sequence: TGTGCCAGCAGCTTAGCAGGGGCTGGAACGTTGAATGAGCAGTTCTTC. This gives the protein CASSLAGAGTLNEQFF.

This clonotype was seen only a few times. The chain is built from TRBV6-5 and TRBJ2-7; D gene unclear. CDR3 length equals 12 residues. The germline V and J ends were trimmed by 0 bases and 6 bases, with 6 bases remaining between them. Germline V gene lookup returns CDR1 MNHEY and CDR2 SVGAGI. CDR3 sequence (DNA): TGTGCCAGCAGTTACTCGATCCGCGAGCAGTACTTC. Translated, it gives CASSYSIREQYF.

This clonotype has ten or more counts. The chain links TRBV28 to TRBJ2-7; 10 positions agree with TRBD2. CDR1 is MDHEN, CDR2 SYDVKM, per germline. The V and J ends lost 3 bases and 3 bases, in that order; junction bases with no gene match: 2. CDR3 length equals 14 residues. The CDR3 protein is CASSFSGRSYEQYF. The CDR3 DNA is TGTGCCAGCAGTTTTAGCGGGAGGAGCTACGAGCAGTACTTC.

This clonotype was seen repeatedly, ten times or more. The genes are TRBV28 and TRBJ1-1, with a tentative D call TRBD1 (6 bases). The germline V and J ends were trimmed by 5 bases and 0 bases, with 10 bases remaining between them. Germline CDR1 is MDHEN and CDR2 is SYDVKM. The CDR3 loop spans 14 amino acids. CDR3 in amino acids: CASSGGALNTEAFF. The CDR3 DNA sequence: TGTGCCAGCAGTGGGGGGGCGTTGAACACTGAAGCTTTCTTT.

This clonotype occurred many times. The chain has TRBV6-5 and TRBJ2-4; weak D call: TRBD1 (6 bases). This CDR3 has 16 amino acids. V shed 2 bases and J shed 2 bases, with 13 bases lying between them. From germline, CDR1 is MNHEY and CDR2 SVGAGI. CDR3 in DNA: TGTGCCAGCAGTTACCGGGGACAAGGAACCAAAAACATTCAGTACTTC. Its translation is CASSYRGQGTKNIQYF.

Ten or more counts support this clonotype. The rearrangement joins TRBV11-2 to TRBJ2-7; 9 positions match TRBD2. The germline gives CDR1 SGHAT, CDR2 FQNNGV. The V and J ends lost 3 bases and 4 bases, in that order; junction bases with no gene match: 7. The CDR3 is made up of 15 amino acids. The CDR3 coding sequence is TGTGCCAGCAGCTTTGCGGGAGGGCCTCTATACGAGCAGTACTTC. It yields the protein CASSFAGGPLYEQYF.

This clonotype has a count of ten or more. This chain connects TRBV11-2 to TRBJ1-5, with no clear D. This CDR3 region has 11 residues. Germline lookup yields CDR1 SGHAT and CDR2 FQNNGV. The V gene lost 5 bases and the J gene lost 7 bases, with 6 bases spanning the gap. CDR3 nucleotide sequence: TGTGCCAGCAGCGGTAGGCAGCCCCAGCATTTT. Its protein product is CASSGRQPQHF.

This clonotype was seen ten or more times. The chain joins TRBV28 to TRBJ1-1; D might be TRBD1 (5 bases). Deletions cut 1 base from V and 3 bases from J, with 12 bases between. The CDR3 has 15 amino acids. Germline CDR1 MDHEN, CDR2 SYDVKM. The CDR3 DNA follows: TGTGCCAGCAGTTTATCGCCAGGGAGGGACACTGAAGCTTTCTTT. This translates into CASSLSPGRDTEAFF.

This chain uses TRBV7-6 with TRBJ2-7; 10 nucleotides line up with TRBD2. Germline CDR1 SGHVS, CDR2 FNYEAQ. The CDR3 covers 15 residues. The V gene end was trimmed by 3 bases and the J gene end by 1 base; junction bases not matched to a gene: 3. The DNA of the CDR3 is TGTGCCAGCAGCTTTCTAGCGGGGGAATCCTACGAGCAGTACTTC. This encodes CASSFLAGESYEQYF. The whole variable domain, filled in from reference TRBV7-6 and TRBJ2-7, reads GAGVSQSPRYKVTKRGQDVALRCDPISGHVSLYWYRQALGQGPEFLTYFNYEAQQDKSGLPNDRFSAERPEGSISTLTIQRTEQRDSAMYRCASSFLAGESYEQYFGPGTRLTVT.

This clonotype was counted at least ten times. V usage is TRBV7-2 and J usage is TRBJ1-2; D remains ambiguous. V lost 3 bases and J lost 6, with 14 bases in between. Germline V gives CDR1 SGHTA, CDR2 FQGNSA. The CDR3 contains 14 residues. This CDR3 reads CASSLEGVLNGYTF. The CDR3 region has the DNA TGTGCCAGCAGCTTGGAGGGAGTTTTGAATGGCTACACCTTC.

The table lists this clonotype with many counts. This chain links TRBV7-6 with TRBJ2-7; 7 positions match TRBD1. The CDR3 consists of 14 residues. V lost 4 bases, J lost 2 bases, and 5 bases stayed unmatched. Germline loops: CDR1 SGHVS, CDR2 FNYEAQ. DNA for the CDR3: TGTGCCAGCAGCTCGGGACAGCTAACCTACGAGCAGTACTTC. Translation gives CASSSGQLTYEQYF. Full variable domain (rest looked up from reference TRBV7-6 and TRBJ2-7): GAGVSQSPRYKVTKRGQDVALRCDPISGHVSLYWYRQALGQGPEFLTYFNYEAQQDKSGLPNDRFSAERPEGSISTLTIQRTEQRDSAMYRCASSSGQLTYEQYFGPGTRLTVT.

V and J are TRBV29-1 and TRBJ2-7; weak D call: TRBD1 (5 bases). The CDR3 extends over 11 amino acids. Per the germline V gene, CDR1 is SQVTM and CDR2 is ANQGSEA. Trimming took off 6 bases at V and 2 bases at J, with 8 bases between the two ends. As DNA, the CDR3 is TGCAGCGTCAGGGTAGCCTACGAGCAGTACTTC. It specifies CSVRVAYEQYF.

As for this clonotype: Given a much more abundant clone one base away, this may be a read error. The genes are TRBV28 and TRBJ1-5; D is unclear. The CDR3 runs to 16 residues. Trimming cost V 2 bases and J 6 bases, with 17 bases left between them. CDR1 and CDR2 from the germline V gene are MDHEN and SYDVKM. The CDR3 loop is CASSLQSFGNFQPQHF. DNA of the CDR3: TGTGCCAGCAGTTTACAATCTTTTGGAAATTTTCAGCCCCAGCATTTT.